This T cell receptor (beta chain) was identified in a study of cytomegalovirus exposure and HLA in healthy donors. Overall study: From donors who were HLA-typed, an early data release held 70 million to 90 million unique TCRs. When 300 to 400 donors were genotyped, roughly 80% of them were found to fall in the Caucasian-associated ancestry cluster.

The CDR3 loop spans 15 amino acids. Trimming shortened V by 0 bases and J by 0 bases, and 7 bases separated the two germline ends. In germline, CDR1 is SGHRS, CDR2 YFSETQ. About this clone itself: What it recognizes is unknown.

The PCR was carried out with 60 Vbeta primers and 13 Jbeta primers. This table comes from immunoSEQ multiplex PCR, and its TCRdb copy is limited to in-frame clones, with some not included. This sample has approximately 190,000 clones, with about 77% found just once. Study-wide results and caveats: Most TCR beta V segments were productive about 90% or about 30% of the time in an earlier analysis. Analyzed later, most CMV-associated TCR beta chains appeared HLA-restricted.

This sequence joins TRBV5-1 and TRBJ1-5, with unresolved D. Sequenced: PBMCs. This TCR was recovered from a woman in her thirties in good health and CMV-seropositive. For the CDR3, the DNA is TGCGCCAGCAGCTTGGGAGGGAATAGCAATCAGCCCCAGCATTTT. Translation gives CASSLGGNSNQPQHF.